This T cell receptor beta chain was captured in a study of T-cell reconstitution after alpha-beta-depleted transplantation in children. General observations from the study: One year after transplant, T-cell counts and diversity came mostly from newly produced T cells. Diversity of TCRbeta at day 60 was high in some patients, arising from surviving recipient T cells and thymic progenitors. In patients about two months after transplant, alpha-beta T cells reportedly arose from several hundred expanded graft clones.

Between the trimmed V and J ends, which lost 2 bases and 0 bases, there was a span of 13 bases. This CDR3 region has 16 residues. At least ten counts were recorded for this clonotype. Its antigen is unknown. The TCRbeta library was prepared with unique molecular identifiers. From the PCR reads, TCRdb called clonotypes with MiXCR, one entry per CDR3 protein. In the table there are 280,000 or so distinct CDR3 sequences, 9.5% to 13% of which are singletons. The chain employs TRBV12-3 or TRBV12-4 and TRBJ2-5; D unresolved. This sequence originates from a male patient between 2 and 15 years old who had a stem cell transplant for chronic granulomatous disease, so the T cells may come from the graft donor. Source: peripheral blood, taken 180 days after TCRalphabeta/CD19-depleted stem cell transplant. CDR3 nucleotide sequence: TGTGCCAGCAGTTTACACGGCAGCACCCACCAAGAGACCCAGTACTTC. Residues: CASSLHGSTHQETQYF.